The next 18 T cell receptor beta chains were all read from a single sample in a study of blood T cell repertoires in COVID-19. The data were produced by immunoSEQ multiplex PCR, yet TCRdb's version contains in-frame clones alone and is incomplete. The sample has roughly 300,000 clones, roughly 80% seen once. The sample consisted of peripheral blood. These receptors came from a woman in her fifties or sixties who had recovered from COVID-19.

This clone is labeled as medium-sized. This chain joins TRBV6-4 and TRBJ2-3, with D perhaps TRBD2 (6 bases). The CDR3 contains 14 residues. The germline CDR1 and CDR2 sequences are MRHNA and SNTAGT. Trimming took 3 bases from V and 2 from J, leaving 9 bases between them. The chain's CDR3 is CASSERDFTDTQYF. CDR3 nucleotides: TGTGCCAGCAGTGAGCGGGACTTCACAGATACGCAGTATTTT.

V is TRBV12-3 or TRBV12-4 and J is TRBJ1-1; D call uncertain. The ends were cut back, 7 bases at V and 1 base at J, with 10 bases in the middle. The CDR3 consists of 13 residues. The CDR3 protein is CASTWAQNTEAFF. DNA for the CDR3: TGTGCCAGCACCTGGGCTCAGAACACTGAAGCTTTCTTT.

The rearrangement uses TRBV6-5 and TRBJ2-7; 9 bases align to TRBD1. CDR3 length: 14 amino acids. Germline-derived CDR1 and CDR2 are MNHEY and SVGAGI. After removal of 7 bases from V and 2 bases from J, the junction contained 6 bases not matched to a gene. This CDR3 is CASKPGQGAYEQYF. For the CDR3, the DNA is TGTGCCAGCAAACCGGGACAGGGCGCCTACGAGCAGTACTTC.

V gene TRBV18 combines with J gene TRBJ1-2, with TRBD1 matching 7 bases. The V gene end was trimmed by 5 bases and the J gene end by 4 bases; junction bases not matched to a gene: 13. The CDR3 is 16 amino acids. Germline V CDR1 and CDR2: KGHSH, LQKENI. The CDR3 loop is CASSSGVGGQRYGYTF. The CDR3 DNA sequence: TGTGCCAGCTCATCGGGAGTCGGGGGACAGCGCTATGGCTACACCTTC.

The chain carries TRBV10-3 and TRBJ1-2, with 9 bases lining up with TRBD1. Germline V gene data show CDR1 as ENHRY and CDR2 as SYGVKD. The CDR3 length is 13 residues. J gave up 5 bases and V 4 bases, and 2 bases lay outside the gene matches. The CDR3 reads CAISGGQGYGYTF. The CDR3 DNA reads TGTGCCATCAGTGGAGGACAGGGGTATGGCTACACCTTC.

This chain connects TRBV18 to TRBJ2-3; 9 bases align to TRBD2. Germline CDR1 is KGHSH and CDR2 is LQKENI. This CDR3 contains 16 residues. With V trimmed by 2 bases and J by 0 bases, 3 bases remained unmatched. As DNA, the CDR3 is TGTGCCAGCTCACCATACACTAGCGGGAGCACAGATACGCAGTATTTT. It encodes CASSPYTSGSTDTQYF.

The chain couples TRBV7-9 to TRBJ2-1; TRBD2 matches 11 bases. This CDR3 region has 15 residues. Trimming took 1 base from V and 5 from J; bases not matched to a gene: 1. CDR1 and CDR2 (germline): SEHNR, FQNEAQ (reference sequence). CDR3 sequence reads: CASSLGLAGHNEQFF. In DNA form, the CDR3 reads TGTGCCAGCAGCTTAGGACTAGCGGGGCACAATGAGCAGTTCTTC.

J is TRBJ1-2 and V is TRBV6-5, with TRBD1 matching 10 bases. This CDR3 contains 15 residues. V was clipped by 7 bases and J by 2 bases; unmatched bases: 7. The V gene's germline CDR1 is MNHEY and CDR2 SVGAGI. CDR3 residues: CASKIPGQGNYGYTF. CDR3 DNA sequence: TGTGCCAGCAAGATCCCGGGACAGGGGAACTATGGCTACACCTTC.

This chain joins TRBV27 and TRBJ2-7, with TRBD2 identical over 9 bases. Per the germline V gene, CDR1 is MNHEY and CDR2 is SMNVEV (reference sequence). After removal of 4 bases from V and 7 bases from J, the junction contained 14 bases not matched to a gene. The CDR3 is 16 residues long. The CDR3 reads CASSSSGVRSVMEQYF. The CDR3 nucleotides are TGTGCCAGCAGTTCTAGCGGGGTCCGGTCCGTTATGGAGCAGTACTTC.

The rearrangement uses TRBV7-9 and TRBJ2-1; 7 nucleotides align to TRBD2. The CDR3 extends over 15 amino acids. Germline CDR1 and CDR2: SEHNR and FQNEAQ (reference sequence). The V segment lost 5 bases and the J segment 5 bases; nucleotides outside the gene matches: 9. CDR3 in DNA: TGTGCCAGCAGCCCCATCGGAGCGGGAAACAATGAGCAGTTCTTC. It specifies CASSPIGAGNNEQFF.

The chain carries TRBV6-2 or TRBV6-3 and TRBJ2-7; 11 nucleotides align to TRBD2. The CDR3 totals 17 residues. The junction had 15 bases not matched to a gene; V was cut back by 5 bases and J by 6 bases. The germline V gene encodes CDR1 MNHEY and CDR2 SVGEGT. This chain's CDR3 is CASSGLRVAGGPGEQYF. The DNA for the CDR3 is TGTGCCAGCAGTGGACTTAGGGTAGCGGGAGGGCCTGGCGAGCAGTACTTC.

This clone was seen more than once but under ten times. This chain connects TRBV7-9 to TRBJ1-2, with a tentative D call TRBD1 (6 bases). CDR3 size: 16 residues. CDR1 is SEHNR, CDR2 FQNEAQ, per germline (reference sequence). Trimming pared 0 bases from V and 9 bases from J, leaving 20 bases between. This CDR3 reads CASSLAQGPLVNRYTF. CDR3 in DNA: TGTGCCAGCAGCTTAGCACAGGGTCCCCTTGTTAATCGCTACACCTTC. Variable domain in full (rest from reference TRBV7-9 and TRBJ1-2): DTGVSQNPRHKITKRGQNVTFRCDPISEHNRLYWYRQTLGQGPEFLTYFQNEAQLEKSRLLSDRFSAERPKGSFSTLEIQRTEQGDSAMYLCASSLAQGPLVNRYTFGSGTRLTVV.

J is TRBJ1-2 and V is TRBV28; D not resolved. The CDR3 contains 16 residues. V was pared by 4 bases and J by 8 bases, with 23 bases between. Germline V gene sequence: CDR1 MDHEN, CDR2 SYDVKM. The CDR3 here is CASSWGGSGKWAGYTF. The CDR3 DNA reads as TGTGCCAGCAGTTGGGGAGGGTCTGGGAAATGGGCGGGCTACACCTTC.

The chain combines TRBV5-1 with TRBJ2-5, with 8 bases identical to TRBD1. Germline V gene data show CDR1 as SGHRS and CDR2 as YFSETQ. The CDR3 runs 14 residues. V dropped 7 bases and J dropped 1; count of bases not matched to a gene: 6. CDR3: CASAVGQGQETQYF. DNA for the CDR3: TGCGCCAGCGCCGTCGGACAGGGCCAAGAGACCCAGTACTTC. Full variable domain (missing parts from reference TRBV5-1 and TRBJ2-5): KAGVTQTPRYLIKTRGQQVTLSCSPISGHRSVSWYQQTPGQGLQFLFEYFSETQRNKGNFPGRFSGRQFSNSRSEMNVSTLELGDSALYLCASAVGQGQETQYFGPGTRLLVL.

The V and J genes are TRBV29-1 and TRBJ2-4; a possible D gene is TRBD2 (5 bases). The CDR3 is 13 residues long. CDR1 is SQVTM and CDR2 is ANQGSEA in the germline V gene. The V gene lost 2 bases and the J gene lost 7 bases, with 12 bases spanning the gap. The CDR3 nucleotides are TGCAGCGTTGAACCCGGACCGGGGAACATTCAGTACTTC. Amino acids: CSVEPGPGNIQYF.

Only one count was recorded for this clone. The genes are TRBV28 and TRBJ1-3; D is ambiguous. Germline loops: CDR1 MDHEN, CDR2 SYDVKM. The CDR3 sequence is 12 residues long. V gave up 3 bases and J gave up 8 bases, with 8 bases separating them. The CDR3 bases are TGTGCCAGCAGTTTTAATTTTCACACCATATATTTT. This encodes CASSFNFHTIYF.

This rearrangement joins TRBV6-6 to TRBJ1-1, with D maybe TRBD1 (5 bases). With 2 bases removed from V and 0 bases from J, the gap between germline ends came to 10 bases. Germline CDR1 reads MNHNY; CDR2 reads SVGAGI (reference sequence). This CDR3 has 15 amino acids. CDR3 amino acids: CASSYQGGLNTEAFF. CDR3 bases: TGTGCCAGCAGTTACCAGGGTGGATTGAACACTGAAGCTTTCTTT.

This clone was seen once. This chain uses TRBV5-5 with TRBJ2-7; tentatively, D is TRBD2 (6 bases). Trimming removed 5 bases at V and 4 bases at J, with 10 bases between. CDR3 length: 12 residues. Germline lookup yields CDR1 SGHKS and CDR2 YYEKEE (reference sequence). In DNA, the CDR3 is TGTGCCAGCAGGCTTGCGGGGTACGAGCAGTACTTC. Its translation: CASRLAGYEQYF.